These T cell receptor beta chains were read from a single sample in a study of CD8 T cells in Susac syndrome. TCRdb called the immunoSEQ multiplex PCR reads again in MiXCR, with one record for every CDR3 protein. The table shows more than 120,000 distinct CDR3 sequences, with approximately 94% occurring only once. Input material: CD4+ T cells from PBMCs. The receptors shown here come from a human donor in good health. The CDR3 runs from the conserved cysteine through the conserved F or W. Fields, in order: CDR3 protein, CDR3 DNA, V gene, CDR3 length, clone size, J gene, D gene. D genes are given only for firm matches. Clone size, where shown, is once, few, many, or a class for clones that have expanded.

CASSPPSGTRETQYF | TGCGCCAGCAGCCCACCATCGGGGACTAGAGAGACCCAGTACTTC | TRBV5-1 | 15 | . | TRBJ2-5 | TRBD2
CSAYTGPQGTGELFF | TGCAGTGCCTATACCGGGCCACAGGGAACCGGGGAGCTGTTTTTT | TRBV20-1 | 15 | . | TRBJ2-2 | .
CASSLDSSDSNQPQHF | TGCGCCAGCAGCTTGGATTCATCTGACTCCAATCAGCCCCAGCATTTT | TRBV5-1 | 16 | . | TRBJ1-5 | .
CASSIIRGGRPHEQYF | TGTGCCAGTAGTATAATCCGTGGCGGGAGACCCCACGAGCAGTACTTC | TRBV19 | 16 | . | TRBJ2-7 | TRBD2
CASSFKGTNTGELFF | TGTGCCAGCAGCTTTAAGGGGACGAACACCGGGGAGCTGTTTTTT | TRBV7-8 | 15 | . | TRBJ2-2 | .
CSAGTGDEKLFF | TGCAGTGCCGGGACAGGGGATGAAAAACTGTTTTTT | TRBV20-1 | 12 | once | TRBJ1-4 | TRBD1
CASSLVQGRDTIYF | TGTGCCAGCAGCTTAGTCCAGGGAAGGGACACCATATATTTT | TRBV7-2 | 14 | . | TRBJ1-3 | .
CASSFTGTGYEQYF | TGTGCCAGCAGTTTCACCGGGACCGGCTACGAGCAGTACTTC | TRBV6-5 | 14 | . | TRBJ2-7 | .
CSAREFSNYGYTF | TGCAGTGCTAGAGAGTTCAGTAACTATGGCTACACCTTC | TRBV20-1 | 13 | . | TRBJ1-2 | .
CSARPPGPDTQYF | TGCAGTGCTAGACCCCCGGGTCCAGATACGCAGTATTTT | TRBV20-1 | 13 | . | TRBJ2-3 | .
CASSWGQGAAQYF | TGTGCCAGCAGTTGGGGACAGGGGGCCGCCCAGTACTTC | TRBV27 | 13 | . | TRBJ2-5 | TRBD1
CASSLGVNYGYTF | TGTGCCAGCAGCTTAGGGGTAAACTATGGCTACACCTTC | TRBV5-6 | 13 | few | TRBJ1-2 | .
CASSLTAAYNEQFF | TGTGCCAGCAGTTTGACAGCCGCCTACAATGAGCAGTTCTTC | TRBV28 | 14 | once | TRBJ2-1 | .
CASSIDFGAGYTF | TGTGCCAGTAGTATAGATTTCGGGGCTGGCTACACCTTC | TRBV19 | 13 | . | TRBJ1-2 | .
CASSLDLEIGGELFF | TGTGCCAGCAGCTTAGACCTCGAAATCGGCGGGGAGCTGTTTTTT | TRBV7-9 | 15 | . | TRBJ2-2 | .
CASRPSRGSSTDTQYF | TGTGCCAGCCGCCCCTCCAGGGGGTCGTCCACAGATACGCAGTATTTT | TRBV25-1 | 16 | . | TRBJ2-3 | TRBD1
CAWSDSGFPGNTIYF | TGTGCCTGGAGTGACTCAGGGTTCCCTGGAAACACCATATATTTT | TRBV30 | 15 | . | TRBJ1-3 | .
CASSLDGRAENIQYF | TGTGCCAGCAGCTTAGATGGCAGGGCCGAAAACATTCAGTACTTC | TRBV11-2 | 15 | . | TRBJ2-4 | .
CASSHLDSRTDTQYF | TGTGCCAGCAGCCATTTGGACAGTCGCACAGATACGCAGTATTTT | TRBV3-1 | 15 | . | TRBJ2-3 | .
CASTALRALSYEQYF | TGTGCCAGCACCGCATTAAGGGCCCTCTCCTACGAGCAGTACTTC | TRBV2 | 15 | . | TRBJ2-7 | .
CASIAQRNRGLRDTEAFF | TGTGCCAGCATCGCCCAGAGAAACAGGGGGCTAAGAGACACTGAAGCTTTCTTT | TRBV6-1 | 18 | . | TRBJ1-1 | TRBD1
CASSYGQKLFF | TGTGCCAGCAGTTACGGTCAGAAACTGTTTTTT | TRBV6-5 | 11 | . | TRBJ1-4 | .
CASKLDSYEQYF | TGTGCCAGCAAACTAGACTCCTACGAGCAGTACTTC | TRBV18 | 12 | . | TRBJ2-7 | .
CASSFIGRGKGELFF | TGTGCCAGCAGCTTCATAGGGAGGGGTAAAGGGGAGCTGTTTTTT | TRBV5-6 | 15 | . | TRBJ2-2 | TRBD2
CASWDNEQFF | TGTGCCAGCTGGGACAATGAGCAGTTCTTC | TRBV7-9 | 10 | . | TRBJ2-1 | .
CASSLAGTSNEQFF | TGCGCCAGCAGCTTGGCCGGGACTAGCAATGAGCAGTTCTTC | TRBV5-1 | 14 | . | TRBJ2-1 | TRBD2
CATRTEGAEAFF | TGTGCCACCAGGACCGAGGGCGCTGAAGCTTTCTTT | TRBV10-3 | 12 | . | TRBJ1-1 | .
CASSLRLGNYEQYF | TGTGCCAGCAGCTTAAGACTAGGGAACTACGAGCAGTACTTC | TRBV11-1 | 14 | . | TRBJ2-7 | .
CASSLGQYYGYTF | TGTGCCAGCAGCCTTGGACAGTACTATGGCTACACCTTC | TRBV9 | 13 | . | TRBJ1-2 | .